These T cell receptor beta chains were read from a single sample in a study of early T cells in non-severe SARS-CoV-2 infection. TCRdb passed the 5' RACE reads through MiXCR, listing each CDR3 protein once. The profile shows approximately 90,000 distinct CDR3 sequences, approximately 11% of them singletons. Source: whole blood, taken at baseline. The receptors come from an adult who was a healthcare worker with PCR-confirmed SARS-CoV-2 infection or an uninfected control (not recorded which). The CDR3 runs from the conserved cysteine through the conserved F or W. A D gene is named only where the DNA matches it firmly. Clone size is shown for a subset of rows, as once, few, many or a class of expanded clone.

clone size	D gene	V gene	J gene	CDR3 protein	CDR3 DNA
NA	NA	TRBV28	TRBJ2-1	CASSPGGYEQFF	TGTGCCAGCAGTCCTGGGGGGTATGAGCAGTTCTTC
many	TRBD2	TRBV5-1	TRBJ2-7	CASSPTYNLAGGPYF	TGCGCCAGCAGCCCCACTTACAACCTAGCGGGAGGACCGTACTTC
few	TRBD1	TRBV20-1	TRBJ1-1	CSVGDRMNTEAFF	TGCAGTGTCGGGGACAGAATGAACACTGAAGCTTTCTTT
NA	NA	TRBV12-3/TRBV12-4	TRBJ1-1	CGSSHARYMNTEAFF	TGTGGCAGCAGTCACGCTCGATACATGAACACTGAAGCTTTCTTT
few	NA	TRBV19	TRBJ2-5	CASSLASKGPAETQYF	TGTGCCAGTAGCCTGGCGAGCAAGGGCCCCGCAGAGACCCAGTACTTC
few	NA	TRBV29-1	TRBJ2-7	CSVVGGGTYEQYF	TGCAGCGTCGTAGGGGGTGGAACCTACGAGCAGTACTTC
NA	TRBD1	TRBV18	TRBJ2-3	CASSPFWTGPSSTDTQYF	TGTGCCAGCTCACCGTTTTGGACAGGCCCTTCTAGCACAGATACGCAGTATTTT
few	NA	TRBV19	TRBJ2-3	CASRKLTSGDTQYF	TGTGCCAGTAGGAAACTTACTTCAGGGGATACGCAGTATTTT
NA	NA	TRBV19	TRBJ2-1	CASTYTRGNEQFF	TGTGCCAGTACTTACACTCGGGGCAATGAGCAGTTCTTC
many	NA	TRBV29-1	TRBJ2-5	CSVDPEETQYF	TGCAGCGTTGACCCCGAAGAGACCCAGTACTTC
many	NA	TRBV18	TRBJ1-2	CASSGPVSGYTF	TGTGCCAGCTCAGGGCCGGTCTCGGGCTACACCTTC
NA	NA	TRBV14	TRBJ2-1	CASSPGHQREQFF	TGTGCCAGCAGCCCGGGACACCAAAGGGAGCAGTTCTTC
NA	NA	TRBV4-2	TRBJ1-2	CASSQVVGGYGYTF	TGTGCCAGCAGCCAAGTCGTGGGCGGCTATGGCTACACCTTC
many	NA	TRBV11-2	TRBJ2-7	CASSPVSAGSYEQYF	TGTGCCAGCAGCCCTGTGTCGGCCGGATCCTACGAGCAGTACTTC
NA	NA	TRBV20-1	TRBJ2-2	CSANTGTDTGELFF	TGCAGTGCTAACACCGGGACTGACACCGGGGAGCTGTTTTTT
NA	TRBD2	TRBV27	TRBJ2-7	CASSLLWYKGLAYHEQYF	TGTGCCAGCAGTTTATTATGGTATAAGGGACTAGCCTACCACGAGCAGTACTTC